Presented here are 17 T cell receptor beta chains from one specimen sequenced in a study of shared clonotypes between healthy human individuals. Assay used: immunoSEQ multiplex PCR; TCRdb lists only in-frame clones, some missing. The sample contains around 480,000 clones, over 60% of which appear only once. Sequencing input: PBMCs. The origin of the receptors is a woman between 40 and 55 years old in good health. Some clones in this sample may be carry-over from other donors' samples.

The chain couples TRBV28 to TRBJ2-7, with TRBD2 matching over 8 bases. Germline CDR1 reads MDHEN; CDR2 reads SYDVKM. Trimming took 8 bases from V and 6 from J; bases not matched to a gene: 12. The CDR3 contains 14 residues. The CDR3 DNA is TGTGCCAGCTCCAGAGCGGGAGTGATAGGCGAGCAGTACTTC. This codes for CASSRAGVIGEQYF.

This rearrangement joins TRBV18 to TRBJ2-1; 10 nucleotides match TRBD2. With 6 bases clipped from V and 4 bases from J, the junction kept 6 bases outside the gene matches. Germline V gene lookup returns CDR1 KGHSH and CDR2 LQKENI. CDR3 size: 15 residues. The CDR3 region has the DNA TGTGCCAGCTCGAGCGGGGGGGACCGGTACAATGAGCAGTTCTTC. Protein product: CASSSGGDRYNEQFF.

There are a few counts of this clone. The V call is TRBV5-1, the J call TRBJ1-1, with TRBD1 as a possible D gene (5 bases). CDR3 length: 15 residues. Trimming removed 3 bases from V and 3 bases from J, with 15 bases in between. Germline lookup yields CDR1 SGHRS and CDR2 YFSETQ. The CDR3 nucleotides are TGCGCCAGCAGCTACGTCAGTGTAGGGGACACTGAAGCTTTCTTT. This translates into CASSYVSVGDTEAFF.

J is TRBJ2-3 and V is TRBV25-1; 7 nucleotides agree with TRBD2. This CDR3 region has 15 residues. V was pared by 3 bases and J by 6 bases, with 9 bases of the junction left unmatched. From germline, CDR1 is MGHDK and CDR2 SYGVNS. The CDR3 coding sequence is TGTGCCAGCAGTGATTTCGGACTAGGGTCGGATACGCAGTATTTT. It encodes CASSDFGLGSDTQYF. Together with reference TRBV25-1 and TRBJ2-3, the CDR3 gives the full variable domain: EADIYQTPRYLVIGTGKKITLECSQTMGHDKMYWYQQDPGMELHLIHYSYGVNSTEKGDLSSESTVSRIRTEHFPLTLESARPSHTSQYLCASSDFGLGSDTQYFGPGTRLTVL.

This rearrangement joins TRBV28 to TRBJ2-7; a weak D match, TRBD1 (5 bases). Germline-derived CDR1 and CDR2 are MDHEN and SYDVKM. The CDR3 is 14 amino acids. The V end was cut by 3 bases, the J end by 0 bases, with 9 bases between. This CDR3 reads CASSLGRASYEQYF. Here the CDR3 DNA reads TGTGCCAGCAGTTTGGGCAGGGCCTCCTACGAGCAGTACTTC.

The chain recombines TRBV19 with TRBJ2-6; D not certain. The germline gives CDR1 LNHDA, CDR2 SQIVND (reference sequence). With 1 base removed from V and 0 bases from J, the gap between germline ends came to 4 bases. This CDR3 comprises 15 residues. The DNA of the CDR3 is TGTGCCAGTAGTATAGTAGCCTCTGGGGCCAACGTCCTGACTTTC. The encoded protein is CASSIVASGANVLTF.

The chain has TRBV4-1 and TRBJ2-1; D unclear. Germline assignment: CDR1 MGHRA and CDR2 YSYEKL. Between the trimmed V and J ends, which lost 0 bases and 6 bases, there was a span of 15 bases. The CDR3 runs 16 residues. CDR3 loop: CASSQDPSVPPNEQFF. The CDR3 DNA reads TGCGCCAGCAGCCAAGATCCCTCCGTCCCACCCAATGAGCAGTTCTTC.

The table lists this clone with a few counts. This chain links TRBV7-2 with TRBJ2-7; D unclear. The length of the CDR3 is 15 residues. Germline V gives CDR1 SGHTA, CDR2 FQGNSA. V dropped 0 bases and J dropped 4 bases, with 13 bases sitting between them. CDR3 sequence (DNA): TGTGCCAGCAGCTTAGCGGCTTTTCTGGGATACGAGCAGTACTTC. It codes for CASSLAAFLGYEQYF.

This sequence joins TRBV19 and TRBJ1-5, with a tentative D call TRBD1 (6 bases). Per the germline V gene, CDR1 is LNHDA and CDR2 is SQIVND (reference sequence). Trimming took off 10 bases at V and 0 bases at J, with 19 bases between the two ends. The CDR3 has 16 residues. The CDR3 sequence is CATLRGGTFSNQPQHF. CDR3 DNA sequence: TGTGCCACCCTCCGGGGAGGGACATTTAGCAATCAGCCCCAGCATTTT.

In its sample, this clone was seen a few times. The chain employs TRBV28 and TRBJ1-5; 12 bases fit TRBD1. The trim removed 5 bases at V and 3 bases at J, leaving 5 bases unmatched. Germline V gene sequence: CDR1 MDHEN, CDR2 SYDVKM. The CDR3 spans 16 residues. CDR3 DNA: TGTGCCAGCAGTATGGGACAGGGGGCAGTCAATCAGCCCCAGCATTTT. Amino acid sequence: CASSMGQGAVNQPQHF.

This chain connects TRBV6-1 to TRBJ1-4, with D possibly being TRBD1 (6 bases). Between the trimmed V and J ends, which lost 1 base and 8 bases, there was a span of 14 bases. CDR1 is MNHNS, CDR2 SASEGT, per germline. The CDR3 length is 15 residues. CDR3 DNA sequence: TGTGCCAGCAGTGAAGAAGGGGGACATGGCGAAAAACTGTTTTTT. Translation: CASSEEGGHGEKLFF.

This sequence joins TRBV6-5 and TRBJ2-3, with 7 bases matching TRBD1. Germline V gene lookup returns CDR1 MNHEY and CDR2 SVGAGI. V was pared by 0 bases and J by 5 bases, with 5 bases of the junction left unmatched. The CDR3 extends over 15 amino acids. CDR3 region: CASSYSRGRGDTQYF. In DNA, the CDR3 is TGTGCCAGCAGTTACTCGAGGGGGCGAGGAGATACGCAGTATTTT.

Concerning this clone: This CDR3 is also generated by other DNA sequences in the sample. The CDR3 bases are TGTGCCAGCAGCTTGGGACTAGCGGCCACAGATACGCAGTATTTT. It codes for CASSLGLAATDTQYF. The chain couples TRBV5-4 to TRBJ2-3; 9 positions match TRBD2. Unmatched junction bases numbered 1, after V lost 0 bases and J lost 2 bases. The CDR3 length is 15 residues. Germline V gene data show CDR1 as SGHNT and CDR2 as YYREEE (reference sequence).

The genes are TRBV5-1 and TRBJ2-3, with 12 bases lining up with TRBD2. The CDR3 is 16 amino acids. The germline gives CDR1 SGHRS, CDR2 YFSETQ. The junction had 6 bases not matched to a gene; V was cut back by 3 bases and J by 4 bases. The CDR3 DNA reads TGCGCCAGCAGCTCGCTGACTAGCGGGAGACCAGATACGCAGTATTTT. Protein: CASSSLTSGRPDTQYF. The full variable domain, in which reference TRBV5-1 and TRBJ2-3 provide the parts outside the CDR3, is KAGVTQTPRYLIKTRGQQVTLSCSPISGHRSVSWYQQTPGQGLQFLFEYFSETQRNKGNFPGRFSGRQFSNSRSEMNVSTLELGDSALYLCASSSLTSGRPDTQYFGPGTRLTVL.

This clone was counted between two and nine times. V is TRBV18 and J is TRBJ2-2; no clear D gene. The CDR3 spans 15 residues. Germline assignment: CDR1 KGHSH and CDR2 LQKENI. V shed 6 bases and J shed 3 bases, with 14 bases lying between them. The CDR3 spells CASSLARFDTGELFF. CDR3 coding DNA: TGTGCCAGCTCTCTCGCCAGGTTCGACACCGGGGAGCTGTTTTTT.

This sequence joins TRBV28 and TRBJ2-3; TRBD2 agrees at 7 bases. Per the germline V gene, CDR1 is MDHEN and CDR2 is SYDVKM. J lost 5 bases, V lost 2 bases, and 7 bases had no gene match. CDR3 size: 15 residues. The CDR3 sequence is CASSLVAGDRDTQYF. CDR3 DNA sequence: TGTGCCAGCAGTTTAGTTGCGGGAGATCGAGATACGCAGTATTTT.

The gene calls are TRBV7-9 and TRBJ1-6, with D possibly matching TRBD1 (6 bases). This CDR3 is 15 amino acids long. Trimming pared 2 bases from V and 5 bases from J, leaving 10 bases between. Germline CDR1 reads SEHNR; CDR2 reads FQNEAQ (reference sequence). The CDR3 DNA follows: TGTGCCAGCAGCTTATCCAGGGGCAATAATTCACCCCTCCACTTT. Its protein product is CASSLSRGNNSPLHF.